This T cell receptor beta chain comes out of a study of T-cell memory formation after mild COVID-19. For the study at large: Clustering of TCRs was largely donor specific.

TCRdb re-analysed the 5' RACE reads in MiXCR, keeping a single row per CDR3 protein. Among hundreds of thousands of distinct CDR3 sequences, roughly 22% were seen once, and the ten largest hold about an eighth. V lost 2 bases, J lost 2 bases, and 9 bases lay in between. CDR3 length: 14 residues. This clonotype was observed a handful of times. The receptor comes from an adult woman who had mild COVID-19 (a few samples of this study predate the infection). Cell type and time point are not known. Sequenced: PBMCs or a T cell subset sorted from them (not recorded which). The chain combines TRBV12-3 or TRBV12-4 with TRBJ2-5; possibly TRBD1 for D (5 bases). In DNA form, the CDR3 reads TGTGCCAGCAGTTTAACCCAGGGTCAAGAGACCCAGTACTTC. This codes for CASSLTQGQETQYF.